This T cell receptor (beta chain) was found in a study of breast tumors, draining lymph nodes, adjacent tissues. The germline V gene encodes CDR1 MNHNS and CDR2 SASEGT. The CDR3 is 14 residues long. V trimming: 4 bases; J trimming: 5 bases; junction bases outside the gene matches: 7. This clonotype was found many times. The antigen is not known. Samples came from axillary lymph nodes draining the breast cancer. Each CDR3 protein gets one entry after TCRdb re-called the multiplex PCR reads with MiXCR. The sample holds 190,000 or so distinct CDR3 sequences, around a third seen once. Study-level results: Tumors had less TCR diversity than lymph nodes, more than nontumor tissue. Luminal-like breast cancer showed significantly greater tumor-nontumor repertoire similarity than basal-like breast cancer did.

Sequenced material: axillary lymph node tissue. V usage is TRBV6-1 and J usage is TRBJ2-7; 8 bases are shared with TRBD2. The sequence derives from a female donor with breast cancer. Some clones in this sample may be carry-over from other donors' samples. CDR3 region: CASSVLAGGDEQYF. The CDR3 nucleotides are TGTGCCAGCAGTGTACTGGCGGGGGGTGACGAGCAGTACTTC.